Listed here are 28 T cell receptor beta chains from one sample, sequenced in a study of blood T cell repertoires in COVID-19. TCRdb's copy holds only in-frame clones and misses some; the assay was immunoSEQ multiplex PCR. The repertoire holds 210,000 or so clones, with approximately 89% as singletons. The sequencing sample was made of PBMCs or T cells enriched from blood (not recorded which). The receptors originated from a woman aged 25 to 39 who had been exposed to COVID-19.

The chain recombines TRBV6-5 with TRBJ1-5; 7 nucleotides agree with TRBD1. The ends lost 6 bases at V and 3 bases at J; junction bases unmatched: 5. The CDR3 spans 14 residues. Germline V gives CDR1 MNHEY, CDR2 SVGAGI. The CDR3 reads CASREGTANQPQHF. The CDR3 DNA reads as TGTGCCAGCAGGGAGGGGACAGCCAATCAGCCCCAGCATTTT.

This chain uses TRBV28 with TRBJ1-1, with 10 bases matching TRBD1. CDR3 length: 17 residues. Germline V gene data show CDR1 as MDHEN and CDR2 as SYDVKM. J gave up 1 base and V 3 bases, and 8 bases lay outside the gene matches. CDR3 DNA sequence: TGTGCCAGCAGTTTCTCGACAGGGGGCCCCACGAACACTGAAGCTTTCTTT. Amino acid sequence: CASSFSTGGPTNTEAFF.

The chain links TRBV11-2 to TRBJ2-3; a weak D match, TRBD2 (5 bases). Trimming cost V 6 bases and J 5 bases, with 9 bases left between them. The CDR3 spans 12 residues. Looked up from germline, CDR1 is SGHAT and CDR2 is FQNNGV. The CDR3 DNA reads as TGTGCCAGCAGACGGCGGGTAGATACGCAGTATTTT. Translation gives CASRRRVDTQYF.

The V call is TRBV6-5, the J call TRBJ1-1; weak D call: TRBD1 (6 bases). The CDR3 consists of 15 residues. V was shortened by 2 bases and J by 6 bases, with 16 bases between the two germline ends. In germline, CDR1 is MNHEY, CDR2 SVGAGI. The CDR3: CASSYLAGAGAEAFF. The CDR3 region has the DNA TGTGCCAGCAGTTACCTGGCAGGGGCCGGGGCTGAAGCTTTCTTT.

The DNA for the CDR3 is TGTGCCAGCAGTGACGACAGGGGAAGCACTGAAGCTTTCTTT. It translates to CASSDDRGSTEAFF. The rearrangement uses TRBV2 and TRBJ1-1, with TRBD1 matching over 8 bases. Germline V gene lookup returns CDR1 SNHLY and CDR2 FYNNEI. V shed 3 bases, J shed 4 bases, and the junction held 4 bases outside the gene matches. This CDR3 comprises 14 residues.

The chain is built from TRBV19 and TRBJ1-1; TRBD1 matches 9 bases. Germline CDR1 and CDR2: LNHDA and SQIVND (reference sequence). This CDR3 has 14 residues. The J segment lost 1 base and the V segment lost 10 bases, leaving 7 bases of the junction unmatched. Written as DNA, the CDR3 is TGTGCCACGACACAGGGGGCCGCGAACACTGAAGCTTTCTTT. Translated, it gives CATTQGAANTEAFF.

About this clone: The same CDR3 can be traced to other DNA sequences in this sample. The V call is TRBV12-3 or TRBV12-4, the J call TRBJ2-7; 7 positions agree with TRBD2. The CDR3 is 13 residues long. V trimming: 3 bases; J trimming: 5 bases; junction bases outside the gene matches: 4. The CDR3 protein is CASSLRGGDEQYF. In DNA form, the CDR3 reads TGTGCCAGCAGTTTGAGGGGAGGGGACGAGCAGTACTTC.

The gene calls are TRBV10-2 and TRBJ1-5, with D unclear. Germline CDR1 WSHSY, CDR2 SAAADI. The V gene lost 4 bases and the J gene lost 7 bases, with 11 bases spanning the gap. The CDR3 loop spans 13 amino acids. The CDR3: CASSGEVGQPQHF. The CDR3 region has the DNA TGCGCCAGCAGTGGGGAGGTGGGCCAGCCCCAGCATTTT.

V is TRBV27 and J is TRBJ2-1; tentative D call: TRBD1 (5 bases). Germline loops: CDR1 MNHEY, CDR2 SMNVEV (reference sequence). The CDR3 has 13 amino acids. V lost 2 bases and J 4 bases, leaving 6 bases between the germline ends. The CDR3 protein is CASSLRQYNEQFF. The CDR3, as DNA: TGTGCCAGCAGTTTAAGACAGTACAATGAGCAGTTCTTC.

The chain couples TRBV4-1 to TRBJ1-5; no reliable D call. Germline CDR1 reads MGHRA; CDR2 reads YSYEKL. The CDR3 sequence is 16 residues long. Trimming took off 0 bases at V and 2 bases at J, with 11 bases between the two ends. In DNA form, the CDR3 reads TGCGCCAGCAGCCAAGATGGAGGAATGGGCAATCAGCCCCAGCATTTT. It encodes CASSQDGGMGNQPQHF.

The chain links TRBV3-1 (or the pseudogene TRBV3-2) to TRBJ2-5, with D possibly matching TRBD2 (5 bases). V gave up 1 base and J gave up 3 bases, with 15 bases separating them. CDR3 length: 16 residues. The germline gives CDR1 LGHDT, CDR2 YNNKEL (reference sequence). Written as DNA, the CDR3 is TGTGCCAGCAGCCAAGCCGACACTGACTATAAAGAGACCCAGTACTTC. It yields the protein CASSQADTDYKETQYF.

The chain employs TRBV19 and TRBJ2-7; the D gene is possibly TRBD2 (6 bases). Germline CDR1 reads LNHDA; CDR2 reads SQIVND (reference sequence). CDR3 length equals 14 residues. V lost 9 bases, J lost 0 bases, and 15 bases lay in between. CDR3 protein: CASRGADYSYEQYF. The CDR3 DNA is TGTGCCAGCCGGGGAGCGGACTACTCCTACGAGCAGTACTTC.

For the CDR3, the DNA is TGTGCCAGCAGTTATAATCTTCCGAACACTGAAGCTTTCTTT. Translated: CASSYNLPNTEAFF. V and J are TRBV2 and TRBJ1-1, with unresolved D. V dropped 5 bases and J dropped 1 base, with 11 bases sitting between them. The CDR3 totals 14 residues. Germline CDR1 is SNHLY and CDR2 is FYNNEI.

CDR3 DNA: TGTGCCAGCAGCCTCATTGGGCAGATTAAAGAGACCCAGTACTTC. Translation gives CASSLIGQIKETQYF. The gene calls are TRBV5-6 and TRBJ2-5; D is undetermined. There are 15 residues in the CDR3. With 4 bases removed from V and 3 bases from J, the gap between germline ends came to 16 bases. The V gene's germline CDR1 is SGHDT and CDR2 YYEEEE.

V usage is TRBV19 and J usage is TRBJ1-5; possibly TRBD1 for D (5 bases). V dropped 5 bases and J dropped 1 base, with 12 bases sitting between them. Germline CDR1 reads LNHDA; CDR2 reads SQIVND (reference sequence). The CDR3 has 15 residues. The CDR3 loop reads CASSYRGGSNQPQHF. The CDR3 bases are TGTGCCAGTAGTTACCGGGGGGGGAGCAATCAGCCCCAGCATTTT.

The CDR3 coding sequence is TGTGCCAGCAACCCTGCAGGGGGCAGAAACACCATATATTTT. It specifies CASNPAGGRNTIYF. V gene TRBV6-5 combines with J gene TRBJ1-3; 8 nucleotides line up with TRBD1. Germline CDR1 reads MNHEY; CDR2 reads SVGAGI. The ends lost 7 bases at V and 5 bases at J; junction bases unmatched: 7. This CDR3 has 14 residues.

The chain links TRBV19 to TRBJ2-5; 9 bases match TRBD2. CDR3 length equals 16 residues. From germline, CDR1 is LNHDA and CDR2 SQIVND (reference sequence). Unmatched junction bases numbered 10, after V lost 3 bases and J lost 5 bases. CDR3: CASSIGRLAGWETQYF. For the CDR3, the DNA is TGTGCCAGTAGTATCGGTCGGCTAGCGGGATGGGAGACCCAGTACTTC.

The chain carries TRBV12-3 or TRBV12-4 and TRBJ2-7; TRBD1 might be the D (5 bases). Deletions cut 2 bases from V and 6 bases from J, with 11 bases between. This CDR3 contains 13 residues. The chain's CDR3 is CASSLFGRAEQYF. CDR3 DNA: TGTGCCAGCAGTTTATTTGGCAGGGCCGAGCAGTACTTC.

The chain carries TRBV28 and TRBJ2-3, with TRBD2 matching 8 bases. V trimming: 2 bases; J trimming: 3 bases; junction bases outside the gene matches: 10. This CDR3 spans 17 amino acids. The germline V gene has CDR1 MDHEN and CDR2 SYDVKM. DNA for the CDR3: TGTGCCAGCAGTTTAGGGGAAGCGGGAGCCCTGACAGATACGCAGTATTTT. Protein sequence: CASSLGEAGALTDTQYF.

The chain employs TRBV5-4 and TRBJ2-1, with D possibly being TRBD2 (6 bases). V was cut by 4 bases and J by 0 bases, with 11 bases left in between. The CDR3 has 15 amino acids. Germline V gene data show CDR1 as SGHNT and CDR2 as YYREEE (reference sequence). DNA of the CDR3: TGTGCCAGCAGCGACCGACTAGGCTCCTACAATGAGCAGTTCTTC. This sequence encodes CASSDRLGSYNEQFF.

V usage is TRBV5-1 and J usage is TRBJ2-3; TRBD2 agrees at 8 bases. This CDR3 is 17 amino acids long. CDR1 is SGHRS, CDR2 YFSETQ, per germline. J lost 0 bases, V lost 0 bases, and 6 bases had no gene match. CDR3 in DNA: TGCGCCAGCAGCTTGGAGGGCGGGAGGAGCAGCACAGATACGCAGTATTTT. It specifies CASSLEGGRSSTDTQYF.

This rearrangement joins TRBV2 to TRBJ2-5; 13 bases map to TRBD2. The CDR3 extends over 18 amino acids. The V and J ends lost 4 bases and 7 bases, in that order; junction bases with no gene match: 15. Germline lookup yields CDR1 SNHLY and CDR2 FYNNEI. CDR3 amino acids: CASSATSGRKGGARTQYF. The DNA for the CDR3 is TGTGCCAGCAGTGCGACTAGCGGGAGGAAGGGGGGAGCGAGGACCCAGTACTTC.

The CDR3 coding sequence is TGCGCCAGCAGCTTGATAGGGACTTCGATTAGGAACACTGAAGCTTTCTTT. Its translation is CASSLIGTSIRNTEAFF. The chain joins TRBV5-1 to TRBJ1-1, with TRBD1 as a possible D gene (5 bases). Germline CDR1 SGHRS, CDR2 YFSETQ. V was shortened by 1 base and J by 1 base, with 17 bases between the two germline ends. CDR3 size: 17 residues.

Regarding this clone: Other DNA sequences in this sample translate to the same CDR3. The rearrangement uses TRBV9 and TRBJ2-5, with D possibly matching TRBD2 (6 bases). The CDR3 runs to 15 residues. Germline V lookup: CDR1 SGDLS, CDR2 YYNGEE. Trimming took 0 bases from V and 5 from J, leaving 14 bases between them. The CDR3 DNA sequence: TGTGCCAGCAGCGTAGGGTCGGGAGCAGGTGAGACCCAGTACTTC. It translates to CASSVGSGAGETQYF.

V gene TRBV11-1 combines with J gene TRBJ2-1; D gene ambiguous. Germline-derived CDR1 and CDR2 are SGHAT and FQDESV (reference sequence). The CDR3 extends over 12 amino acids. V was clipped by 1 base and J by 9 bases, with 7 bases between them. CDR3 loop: CASSLVHSEQFF. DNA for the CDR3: TGTGCCAGCAGCTTAGTCCACAGTGAGCAGTTCTTC.

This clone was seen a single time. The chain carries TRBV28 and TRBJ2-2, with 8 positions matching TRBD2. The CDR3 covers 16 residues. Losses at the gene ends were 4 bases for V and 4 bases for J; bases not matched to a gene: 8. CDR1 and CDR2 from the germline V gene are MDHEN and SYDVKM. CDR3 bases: TGTGCCAGCAGTTCGCCAGCGGGAGAAGGCACCGGGGAGCTGTTTTTT. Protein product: CASSSPAGEGTGELFF.

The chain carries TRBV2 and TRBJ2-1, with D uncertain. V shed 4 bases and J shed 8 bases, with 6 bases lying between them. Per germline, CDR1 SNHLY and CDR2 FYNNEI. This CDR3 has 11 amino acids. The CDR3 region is CASSASYEQFF. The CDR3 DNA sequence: TGTGCCAGCAGTGCTAGTTATGAGCAGTTCTTC. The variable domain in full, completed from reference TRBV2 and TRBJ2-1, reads EPEVTQTPSHQVTQMGQEVILRCVPISNHLYFYWYRQILGQKVEFLVSFYNNEISEKSEIFDDQFSVERPDGSNFTLKIRSTKLEDSAMYFCASSASYEQFFGPGTRLTVL.

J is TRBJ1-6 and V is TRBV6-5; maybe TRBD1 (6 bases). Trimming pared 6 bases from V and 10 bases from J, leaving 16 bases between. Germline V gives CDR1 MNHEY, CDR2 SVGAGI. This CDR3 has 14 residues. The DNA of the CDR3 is TGTGCCAGCAGCCGAGGGGGAAGGTGGTCACCCCTCCACTTT. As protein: CASSRGGRWSPLHF.